Following are 20 T cell receptor beta chains from one sample sequenced in a study of blood T cell repertoires in COVID-19. This table comes from immunoSEQ multiplex PCR, and its TCRdb copy is limited to in-frame clones, with some not included. The sample lists around 97,000 clones, approximately 89% occurring once. Source material: peripheral blood. Receptor source: a human donor in a cohort sampled during active COVID-19.

The V call is TRBV29-1, the J call TRBJ1-1, with unresolved D. There are 13 residues in the CDR3. The ends were cut back, 0 bases at V and 1 base at J, with 6 bases in the middle. Germline assignment: CDR1 SQVTM and CDR2 ANQGSEA. The CDR3 reads CSVEDHSNTEAFF. The CDR3 coding sequence is TGCAGCGTTGAAGATCACTCGAACACTGAAGCTTTCTTT.

The chain links TRBV28 to TRBJ2-1; 8 bases map to TRBD1. The CDR3 is 14 residues long. Germline V lookup: CDR1 MDHEN, CDR2 SYDVKM. The ends lost 6 bases at V and 1 base at J; junction bases unmatched: 2. The CDR3 is CASRRQGSYNEQFF. As DNA, the CDR3 is TGTGCCAGCAGAAGACAGGGGTCCTACAATGAGCAGTTCTTC.

The V and J genes are TRBV5-1 and TRBJ1-5; the D gene is possibly TRBD1 (5 bases). Germline assignment: CDR1 SGHRS and CDR2 YFSETQ. The CDR3 consists of 13 residues. Trimming left V 0 bases short and J 5 bases short, with 6 bases between. The CDR3 region has the DNA TGCGCCAGCAGCTTGGCGGGGGATCAGCCCCAGCATTTT. The encoded protein is CASSLAGDQPQHF. Full variable domain (rest looked up from reference TRBV5-1 and TRBJ1-5): KAGVTQTPRYLIKTRGQQVTLSCSPISGHRSVSWYQQTPGQGLQFLFEYFSETQRNKGNFPGRFSGRQFSNSRSEMNVSTLELGDSALYLCASSLAGDQPQHFGDGTRLSIL.

The chain carries TRBV5-4 and TRBJ1-6; 9 bases are shared with TRBD1. The V gene end was trimmed by 1 base and the J gene end by 7 bases; junction bases not matched to a gene: 3. The CDR3 is made up of 15 amino acids. CDR1 and CDR2 from the germline V gene are SGHNT and YYREEE (reference sequence). DNA for the CDR3: TGTGCCAGCAGCTTGATAGGGACAGGGAATTCACCCCTCCACTTT. This codes for CASSLIGTGNSPLHF. The variable domain in full, with the rest retrieved from reference TRBV5-4 and TRBJ1-6, is ETGVTQSPTHLIKTRGQQVTLRCSSQSGHNTVSWYQQALGQGPQFIFQYYREEENGRGNFPPRFSGLQFPNYSSELNVNALELDDSALYLCASSLIGTGNSPLHFGNGTRLTVT.

To note about this clone: Other DNA sequences within the sample encode an identical CDR3. The rearrangement uses TRBV6-5 and TRBJ1-2, with TRBD1 identical over 10 bases. Germline assignment: CDR1 MNHEY and CDR2 SVGAGI. The CDR3 extends over 14 amino acids. With 6 bases clipped from V and 1 base from J, the junction kept 2 bases outside the gene matches. For the CDR3, the DNA is TGTGCCAGCAGCCGGGACAGGGGTAACTATGGCTACACCTTC. This encodes CASSRDRGNYGYTF.

This chain joins TRBV5-1 and TRBJ2-3; 10 bases align to TRBD2. With V trimmed by 4 bases and J by 0 bases, 14 bases remained unmatched. CDR1 and CDR2 from the germline V gene are SGHRS and YFSETQ. The CDR3 has 19 amino acids. CDR3 residues: CASSRVLAGSTSSTDTQYF. The CDR3 nucleotides are TGCGCCAGCAGCCGTGTACTAGCGGGGTCAACTTCTAGCACAGATACGCAGTATTTT.

Worth noting for this clone: A read error may produce the germline difference seen at one junction end. V is TRBV7-2 and J is TRBJ2-7, with D possibly matching TRBD2 (7 bases). CDR3 length: 15 residues. The germline V gene has CDR1 SGHTA and CDR2 FQGNSA. The CDR3 is CASSLGGGSSYEQYF. DNA of the CDR3: TGTGCCAGCAGTTTAGGGGGGGGGAGCTCCTACGAGCAGTACTTC.

The rearrangement uses TRBV4-1 and TRBJ2-1; 9 bases fit TRBD2. The ends lost 4 bases at V and 2 bases at J; junction bases unmatched: 9. The germline CDR1 and CDR2 sequences are MGHRA and YSYEKL. CDR3 length equals 17 residues. As DNA, the CDR3 is TGCGCCAGCAGCCGCCAGCCAGCGGGAGGCCCCTACAATGAGCAGTTCTTC. Translating it yields CASSRQPAGGPYNEQFF.

A few counts support this clone. The J gene is TRBJ2-2, the V gene TRBV7-9, with D perhaps TRBD2 (5 bases). The CDR3 is made up of 16 amino acids. Germline V lookup: CDR1 SEHNR, CDR2 FQNEAQ (reference sequence). The V gene lost 5 bases and the J gene lost 3 bases, with 16 bases spanning the gap. This chain's CDR3 is CASSLGWEIHTGELFF. In DNA form, the CDR3 reads TGTGCCAGCAGCCTGGGATGGGAGATTCACACCGGGGAGCTGTTTTTT. Complete variable domain (other parts from reference TRBV7-9 and TRBJ2-2): DTGVSQNPRHKITKRGQNVTFRCDPISEHNRLYWYRQTLGQGPEFLTYFQNEAQLEKSRLLSDRFSAERPKGSFSTLEIQRTEQGDSAMYLCASSLGWEIHTGELFFGEGSRLTVL.

This rearrangement joins TRBV19 to TRBJ1-1, with D possibly TRBD1 on 6 matching bases. V lost 3 bases and J 0 bases, leaving 11 bases between the germline ends. The CDR3 extends over 15 amino acids. Germline V gene data show CDR1 as LNHDA and CDR2 as SQIVND (reference sequence). The DNA of the CDR3 is TGTGCCAGTAGTATCGGGACAACGGTGAACACTGAAGCTTTCTTT. It codes for CASSIGTTVNTEAFF.

V and J are TRBV27 and TRBJ2-5; a weak D match, TRBD2 (5 bases). Trimming took 6 bases from V and 5 from J, leaving 16 bases between them. CDR1 is MNHEY, CDR2 SMNVEV, per germline (reference sequence). This CDR3 has 14 amino acids. DNA of the CDR3: TGTGCCAGCAGCCAACTCTCGGGGTGGGAGACCCAGTACTTC. Its translation: CASSQLSGWETQYF.

V usage is TRBV5-1 and J usage is TRBJ2-7; 8 bases fit TRBD2. The V and J ends lost 4 bases and 0 bases, in that order; junction bases with no gene match: 6. In germline, CDR1 is SGHRS, CDR2 YFSETQ. The CDR3 has 15 residues. The CDR3 sequence is CASSGTSGASYEQYF. CDR3 DNA: TGCGCCAGCAGCGGCACTAGCGGAGCCTCCTACGAGCAGTACTTC.

The V call is TRBV7-9, the J call TRBJ1-2; 9 positions agree with TRBD1. V lost 5 bases, J lost 3 bases, and 4 bases stayed unmatched. In germline, CDR1 is SEHNR, CDR2 FQNEAQ (reference sequence). The CDR3 has 14 amino acids. The CDR3: CASSGRTGDYGYTF. The CDR3, as DNA: TGTGCCAGCAGCGGCCGGACAGGGGACTATGGCTACACCTTC.

The chain employs TRBV6-5 and TRBJ2-3; a weak D match, TRBD2 (6 bases). Trimming cost V 6 bases and J 6 bases, with 16 bases left between them. This CDR3 comprises 14 residues. Germline V gives CDR1 MNHEY, CDR2 SVGAGI. The CDR3 region is CASRPGLALDTQYF. The CDR3 bases are TGTGCCAGCAGGCCGGGACTCGCTCTCGATACGCAGTATTTT.

The J gene is TRBJ2-1, the V gene TRBV10-3, with TRBD2 identical over 12 bases. The CDR3 is 18 amino acids. From germline, CDR1 is ENHRY and CDR2 SYGVKD. V was pared by 6 bases and J by 9 bases, with 18 bases of the junction left unmatched. The chain's CDR3 is CAIRGEAWTSGVFGEQFF. The CDR3 DNA sequence: TGTGCCATCAGGGGGGAAGCCTGGACTAGCGGGGTCTTTGGTGAGCAGTTCTTC.

V gene TRBV4-3 combines with J gene TRBJ1-2; 8 bases are shared with TRBD1. Germline loops: CDR1 LGHNA, CDR2 YSLEER. Trimming took 3 bases from V and 8 from J; bases not matched to a gene: 11. This CDR3 is built from 15 residues. The CDR3, as DNA: TGCGCCAGCAGCCATTTTGGGACAGGAGCGGGCGGCTACACCTTC. Translation: CASSHFGTGAGGYTF.

The CDR3 nucleotides are TGTGCCAGTAGTGGCGGGGGGATTCTTAGCACAGATACGCAGTATTTT. Its translation: CASSGGGILSTDTQYF. This chain connects TRBV19 to TRBJ2-3, with TRBD2 matching 8 bases. The CDR3 is made up of 16 amino acids. Per germline, CDR1 LNHDA and CDR2 SQIVND (reference sequence). J lost 0 bases, V lost 5 bases, and 7 bases had no gene match. Looking up the rest from reference TRBV19 and TRBJ2-3 gives the full variable domain: DGGITQSPKYLFRKEGQNVTLSCEQNLNHDAMYWYRQDPGQGLRLIYYSQIVNDFQKGDIAEGYSVSREKKESFPLTVTSAQKNPTAFYLCASSGGGILSTDTQYFGPGTRLTVL.

The CDR3 DNA follows: TGTGCCAGCAGCTTGGCCGGGAGTGGGGATACGCAGTATTTT. Protein: CASSLAGSGDTQYF. This sequence joins TRBV5-4 and TRBJ2-3; tentatively, D is TRBD2 (6 bases). V was clipped by 0 bases and J by 6 bases, with 11 bases between them. CDR1 is SGHNT and CDR2 is YYREEE in the germline V gene (reference sequence). This CDR3 spans 14 amino acids. Filled out from reference TRBV5-4 and TRBJ2-3, the complete variable domain reads ETGVTQSPTHLIKTRGQQVTLRCSSQSGHNTVSWYQQALGQGPQFIFQYYREEENGRGNFPPRFSGLQFPNYSSELNVNALELDDSALYLCASSLAGSGDTQYFGPGTRLTVL.

The V and J genes are TRBV12-3 or TRBV12-4 and TRBJ1-4, with 8 bases aligning to TRBD1. The CDR3 has 13 residues. Trimming cost V 6 bases and J 8 bases; bases outside gene matches: 5. CDR3 amino acids: CASSDGTGEKLFF. DNA of the CDR3: TGTGCCAGCAGCGACGGGACAGGCGAAAAACTGTTTTTT.

The chain employs TRBV6-5 and TRBJ1-2; D gene ambiguous. The CDR3 runs to 13 residues. The germline CDR1 and CDR2 sequences are MNHEY and SVGAGI. The V end was cut by 4 bases, the J end by 8 bases, with 14 bases between. In DNA, the CDR3 is TGTGCCAGCAGTTTAGGCCAAAGCGGAGGCTACACCTTC. Its protein is CASSLGQSGGYTF.